This T cell receptor beta chain was found in a study of early T cells in non-severe SARS-CoV-2 infection. About the study: Chains from this unsorted whole-blood bulk RNA could not be paired. General study results and limits: The matching step, a VDJdb search, favored anti-spike CD8 responses and missed private and CD4 specificities.

Attached unique molecular identifiers marked individual cDNA molecules. Each CDR3 protein gets one entry after TCRdb re-called the 5' RACE reads with MiXCR. The sample lists about 81,000 distinct CDR3 sequences; 5% to 6.5% were seen once. CDR1 is SGHVS and CDR2 is FNYEAQ in the germline V gene. The CDR3 consists of 16 residues. Trimming removed 2 bases from V and 6 bases from J; junction bases left unmatched: 5. Comment on this clonotype: Its specificity is unknown.

Sequenced: whole blood. The V call is TRBV7-6, the J call TRBJ2-2; 11 nucleotides align to TRBD1. The source is an adult who was a healthcare worker with PCR-confirmed SARS-CoV-2 infection or an uninfected control (not recorded which). The CDR3 sequence: CASSLSGQGAAGELFF. CDR3 bases: TGTGCCAGCAGCTTAAGCGGACAGGGGGCCGCCGGGGAGCTGTTTTTT.